The sequence of this T cell receptor (beta chain) was determined in a study of cytomegalovirus exposure and HLA in healthy donors. Findings and limits, study-wide: Earlier findings revealed that most TCR beta V segments proved productive either about 87% or about 30% of the time.

V trimming: 3 bases; J trimming: 3 bases; junction bases outside the gene matches: 13. CDR1 and CDR2 (germline): LGHNT, FRNRAP. This CDR3 region has 18 residues. Note on this clone: Its antigen is currently unknown.

Both 60 Vbeta primers and 13 Jbeta primers went into the PCR. The protocol was immunoSEQ multiplex PCR, while the TCRdb copy is restricted to in-frame clones and leaves out a portion. The sample consists of approximately 150,000 clones, about 88% of them appearing once. The genes are TRBV12-5 and TRBJ2-4; 8 bases map to TRBD1. This receptor was taken from a man younger than 40 in good health and CMV-seropositive. The sequenced sample consisted of PBMCs. This CDR3 is CASGLLTGEVFGKNIQYF. The CDR3 DNA is TGTGCTAGTGGTTTACTGACAGGGGAGGTTTTCGGCAAAAACATTCAGTACTTC. The full variable domain, rest sourced from reference TRBV12-5 and TRBJ2-4, is DARVTQTPRHKVTEMGQEVTMRCQPILGHNTVFWYRQTMMQGLELLAYFRNRAPLDDSGMPKDRFSAEMPDATLATLKIQPSEPRDSAVYFCASGLLTGEVFGKNIQYFGAGTRLSVL.